The 18 T cell receptor beta chains given below trace back to one sample, sequenced in a study of glioma-infiltrating T cells after dendritic cell vaccination. Data came from immunoSEQ multiplex PCR; TCRdb stores just in-frame clones and leaves some out. The sample has approximately 3,100 clones, almost 80% seen once. The source was tumor tissue, collected before dendritic cell vaccination. The receptors originated from a human donor with glioblastoma.

This chain joins TRBV11-2 and TRBJ2-5; the D gene is possibly TRBD2 (5 bases). Trimming shortened V by 1 base and J by 4 bases, and 13 bases separated the two germline ends. CDR1 is SGHAT, CDR2 FQNNGV, per germline. The length of the CDR3 is 15 residues. The CDR3: CASSLVRSVAETQYF. DNA of the CDR3: TGTGCCAGCAGCTTAGTGCGTAGCGTAGCAGAGACCCAGTACTTC.

In its sample, this clone was seen once. The gene calls are TRBV18 and TRBJ1-5; the match to TRBD1 covers 8 bases. With 5 bases clipped from V and 4 bases from J, the junction kept 1 base outside the gene matches. The CDR3 is 13 residues long. Germline-derived CDR1 and CDR2 are KGHSH and LQKENI. The CDR3 coding sequence is TGTGCCAGCTCAGGGACAGGTAATCAGCCCCAGCATTTT. This encodes CASSGTGNQPQHF.

This chain links TRBV27 with TRBJ2-7; 8 bases match TRBD1. There are 14 residues in the CDR3. Germline trimming cut 3 bases from V and 6 bases from J; bases unmatched to any gene: 7. Germline V gene lookup returns CDR1 MNHEY and CDR2 SMNVEV (reference sequence). The CDR3 sequence is CASSFRQGSSEQYF. The DNA for the CDR3 is TGTGCCAGCAGTTTTCGACAGGGGTCTAGCGAGCAGTACTTC.

This clone was detected a few times. The rearrangement links TRBV9 to TRBJ2-2, with D possibly TRBD1 on 5 matching bases. With 1 base removed from V and 3 bases from J, the gap between germline ends came to 7 bases. In germline, CDR1 is SGDLS, CDR2 YYNGEE. The CDR3 covers 14 residues. For the CDR3, the DNA is TGTGCCAGCAGCGTACAAGGGGACACCGGGGAGCTGTTTTTT. Its translation is CASSVQGDTGELFF.

V is TRBV11-2 and J is TRBJ2-5; 11 positions match TRBD1. The DNA end favors TRBJ2-7, so the J call may be wrong. The CDR3 is 17 residues long. Germline V gene data show CDR1 as SGHAT and CDR2 as FQNNGV. The CDR3 DNA sequence: TGTGCCAGCAGCTTGGACAGGGGGCTGCTTGGGGTCTACGAGCAGTACTTC. Its translation: CASSLDRGLLGVYEQYF.

The rearrangement links TRBV7-9 to TRBJ2-5; D ambiguous. Deletions cut 5 bases from V and 5 bases from J, with 9 bases between. Germline V gene data show CDR1 as SEHNR and CDR2 as FQNEAQ (reference sequence). This CDR3 comprises 12 residues. As DNA, the CDR3 is TGTGCCAGCAGCGTTCCCCGGGAGACCCAGTACTTC. The encoded protein is CASSVPRETQYF.

This chain uses TRBV29-1 with TRBJ2-3; tentative D call: TRBD1 (6 bases). The V gene's germline CDR1 is SQVTM and CDR2 ANQGSEA. V was shortened by 6 bases and J by 3 bases, with 13 bases between the two germline ends. The CDR3 has 13 residues. CDR3 sequence (DNA): TGCAGCGTCGGTACAGGGTGGACAGATACGCAGTATTTT. Encoded protein: CSVGTGWTDTQYF.

The chain recombines TRBV2 with TRBJ2-7; 8 bases are shared with TRBD1. The CDR3 has 15 amino acids. Germline-derived CDR1 and CDR2 are SNHLY and FYNNEI. J was trimmed by 1 base and V by 6 bases; bases with no gene match: 8. The CDR3 reads CASSVDRGYSYEQYF. The CDR3 coding sequence is TGTGCCAGCAGCGTTGACAGGGGCTATTCCTACGAGCAGTACTTC.

The gene calls are TRBV19 and TRBJ2-4, with 8 bases matching TRBD2. Unmatched junction bases numbered 8, after V lost 2 bases and J lost 5 bases. The CDR3 has 16 amino acids. The germline V gene has CDR1 LNHDA and CDR2 SQIVND (reference sequence). In DNA form, the CDR3 reads TGTGCCAGTAGTATACCTAGCGGGCGCAACCAAAACATTCAGTACTTC. This codes for CASSIPSGRNQNIQYF.

The chain is built from TRBV6-1 and TRBJ2-5; D gene uncertain. CDR3 length equals 12 residues. Germline loops: CDR1 MNHNS, CDR2 SASEGT. V lost 2 bases, J lost 4 bases, and 5 bases lay in between. CDR3 region: CASSESSETQYF. In DNA, the CDR3 is TGTGCCAGCAGTGAATCCTCAGAGACCCAGTACTTC.

This sequence joins TRBV11-2 and TRBJ2-7; 11 bases map to TRBD2. J was trimmed by 3 bases and V by 5 bases; bases with no gene match: 6. In germline, CDR1 is SGHAT, CDR2 FQNNGV. The CDR3 has 15 amino acids. CDR3 in amino acids: CASSHQGTSGYEQYF. The CDR3 bases are TGTGCCAGCAGCCACCAGGGGACTAGCGGCTACGAGCAGTACTTC.

V gene TRBV7-8 combines with J gene TRBJ2-3, with 10 nucleotides matching TRBD2. J lost 6 bases, V lost 5 bases, and 8 bases had no gene match. The CDR3 runs 15 residues. Germline CDR1 is SGHVS and CDR2 is FQNEAQ. The CDR3 nucleotides read TGTGCCAGCAGCCCACAGCGGGGGGGCCGGGATACGCAGTATTTT. Translation: CASSPQRGGRDTQYF.

CDR3 sequence (DNA): TGCGCCAGCAGCCAAGACCGGGCAGGGGCCTACGAGCAGTACTTC. Translated: CASSQDRAGAYEQYF. This chain joins TRBV4-3 and TRBJ2-7, with a possible D match to TRBD1 (6 bases). Germline V lookup: CDR1 LGHNA, CDR2 YSLEER. V lost 0 bases and J lost 2, with 11 bases in between. The length of the CDR3 is 15 residues.

The chain is built from TRBV4-3 and TRBJ2-5; unclear D gene. The CDR3 has 16 amino acids. Germline V gene lookup returns CDR1 LGHNA and CDR2 YSLEER. V dropped 1 base and J dropped 0 bases, with 12 bases sitting between them. CDR3 nucleotides: TGCGCCAGCAGCCAAGGCGCTCTACTTTACCAAGAGACCCAGTACTTC. Its protein is CASSQGALLYQETQYF.

Only one count was recorded for this clone. The chain employs TRBV7-2 and TRBJ1-4, with D unresolved. The CDR3 is 13 amino acids. Between the trimmed V and J ends, which lost 5 bases and 3 bases, there was a span of 7 bases. Germline V gene sequence: CDR1 SGHTA, CDR2 FQGNSA. The chain's CDR3 is CASSTEANEKLFF. CDR3 DNA: TGTGCCAGCAGCACAGAAGCTAATGAAAAACTGTTTTTT.

The CDR3 sequence is CASSSAQGFQNGYTF. The CDR3 bases are TGCGCCAGCAGCTCGGCGCAGGGATTCCAAAATGGCTACACCTTC. V is TRBV5-1 and J is TRBJ1-2, with D tentatively TRBD1 (5 bases). The CDR3 extends over 15 amino acids. In germline, CDR1 is SGHRS, CDR2 YFSETQ. Trimming stripped 3 bases from V and 6 bases from J, with 18 bases between.

The chain employs TRBV4-3 and TRBJ1-2; 7 bases are shared with TRBD1. Trimming at V came to 8 bases and at J to 8 bases, leaving 11 bases not matched to a gene. The CDR3 contains 13 residues. Germline V gene sequence: CDR1 LGHNA, CDR2 YSLEER. The CDR3 bases are TGCGCCAGCTCAGACTGGGACAGTTCCGGCTACACCTTC. Translated, it gives CASSDWDSSGYTF.

The J gene is TRBJ2-5, the V gene TRBV4-2; D possibly corresponds to TRBD2 (6 bases). CDR3 size: 19 residues. The ends were cut back, 0 bases at V and 2 bases at J, with 22 bases in the middle. CDR1 and CDR2 (germline): LGHNA, YNFKEQ. The CDR3 loop reads CASSQDRGVTGEAQETQYF. CDR3 nucleotides: TGTGCCAGCAGCCAAGATCGAGGGGTAACGGGGGAGGCTCAAGAGACCCAGTACTTC.